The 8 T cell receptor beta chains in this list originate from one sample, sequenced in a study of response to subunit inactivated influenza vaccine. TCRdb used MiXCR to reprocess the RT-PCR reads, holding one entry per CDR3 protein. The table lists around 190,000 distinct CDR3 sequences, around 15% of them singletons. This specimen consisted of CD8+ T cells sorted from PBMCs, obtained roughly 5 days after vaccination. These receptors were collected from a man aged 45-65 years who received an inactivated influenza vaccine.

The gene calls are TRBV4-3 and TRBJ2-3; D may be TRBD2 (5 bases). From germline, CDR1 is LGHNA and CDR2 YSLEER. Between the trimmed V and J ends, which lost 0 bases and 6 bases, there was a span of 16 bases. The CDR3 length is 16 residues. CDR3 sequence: CASSQDGRAGMDTQYF. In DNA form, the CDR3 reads TGCGCCAGCAGCCAAGACGGGCGGGCGGGTATGGATACGCAGTATTTT.

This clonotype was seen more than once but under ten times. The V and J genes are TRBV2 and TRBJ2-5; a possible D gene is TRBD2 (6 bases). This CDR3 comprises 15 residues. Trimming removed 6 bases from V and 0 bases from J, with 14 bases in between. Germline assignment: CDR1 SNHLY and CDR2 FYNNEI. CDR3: CASRSGLLYQETQYF. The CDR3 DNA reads TGTGCCAGCAGATCGGGACTTTTGTACCAAGAGACCCAGTACTTC. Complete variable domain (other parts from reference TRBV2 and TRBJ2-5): EPEVTQTPSHQVTQMGQEVILRCVPISNHLYFYWYRQILGQKVEFLVSFYNNEISEKSEIFDDQFSVERPDGSNFTLKIRSTKLEDSAMYFCASRSGLLYQETQYFGPGTRLLVL.

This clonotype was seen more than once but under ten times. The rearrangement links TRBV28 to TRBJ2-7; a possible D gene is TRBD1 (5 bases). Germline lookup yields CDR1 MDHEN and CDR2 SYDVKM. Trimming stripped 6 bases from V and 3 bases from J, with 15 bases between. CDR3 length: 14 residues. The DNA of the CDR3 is TGTGCCAGCAGGCCCACAGGATTGGGCTACGAGCAGTACTTC. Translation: CASRPTGLGYEQYF.

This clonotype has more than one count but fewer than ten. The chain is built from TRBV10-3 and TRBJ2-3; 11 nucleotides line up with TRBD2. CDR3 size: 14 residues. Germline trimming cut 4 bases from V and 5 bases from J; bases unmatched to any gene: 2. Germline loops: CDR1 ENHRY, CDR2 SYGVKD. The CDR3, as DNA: TGTGCCATCAGTGCTAGCGGGGGGCAAGATACGCAGTATTTT. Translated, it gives CAISASGGQDTQYF.

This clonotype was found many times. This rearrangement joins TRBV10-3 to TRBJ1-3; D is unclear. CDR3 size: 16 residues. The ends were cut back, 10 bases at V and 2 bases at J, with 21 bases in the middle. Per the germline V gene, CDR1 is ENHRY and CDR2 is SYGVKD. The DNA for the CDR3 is TGTGCCACCTTCGACCCCACGGGTACTACTGGAAACACCATATATTTT. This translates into CATFDPTGTTGNTIYF.

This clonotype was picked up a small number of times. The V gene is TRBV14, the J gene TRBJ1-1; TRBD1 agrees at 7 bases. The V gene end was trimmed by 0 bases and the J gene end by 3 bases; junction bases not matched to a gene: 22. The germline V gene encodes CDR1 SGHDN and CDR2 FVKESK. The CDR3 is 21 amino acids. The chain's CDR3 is CASSQDPIKEGAPTWDTEAFF. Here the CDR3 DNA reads TGTGCCAGCAGCCAAGATCCTATTAAGGAGGGGGCGCCAACTTGGGACACTGAAGCTTTCTTT.

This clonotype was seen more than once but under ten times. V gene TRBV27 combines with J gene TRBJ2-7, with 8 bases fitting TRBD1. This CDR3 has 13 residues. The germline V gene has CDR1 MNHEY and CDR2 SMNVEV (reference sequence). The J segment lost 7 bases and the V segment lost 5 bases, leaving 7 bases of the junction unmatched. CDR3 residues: CASSPGTGQEQYF. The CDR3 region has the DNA TGTGCCAGCAGTCCAGGGACAGGCCAGGAGCAGTACTTC.

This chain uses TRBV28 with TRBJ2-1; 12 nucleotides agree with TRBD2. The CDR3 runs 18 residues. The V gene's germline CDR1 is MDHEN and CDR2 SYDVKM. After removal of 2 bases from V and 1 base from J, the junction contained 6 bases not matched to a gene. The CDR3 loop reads CASSLASGGASSYNEQFF. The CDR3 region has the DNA TGTGCCAGCAGTTTAGCTAGCGGGGGGGCCTCATCCTACAATGAGCAGTTCTTC.